The clone carrying this T cell receptor (beta chain) was recorded once. The antigen is unknown. CDR3 size: 14 residues. Germline assignment: CDR1 SGHKS and CDR2 YYEKEE (reference sequence). V shed 1 base and J shed 8 bases, with 13 bases lying between them. TCRdb re-analysed the 5' RACE reads in MiXCR, keeping a single row per CDR3 protein. The sample carries fewer than 900,000 distinct CDR3 sequences, 21% recorded once. The data originate from a study of identical twins. The study's findings and limits: Out-of-frame alpha sequences common to twins exhibited an excess of low generation probability.

These same records also appear under a second study, on T cells expressing NK-cell markers. That work states: Among the eight sequenced donors, seven tested HCMV-seropositive and one tested seronegative. In a handful of donors, these clonotypes also led the CD3+CD56-NKG2C+ fraction. The study did not resolve the HCMV specificity of expanded NKG2C+ T cell clones.

What was sequenced was PBMCs. The rearrangement joins TRBV5-5 to TRBJ2-4, with D perhaps matching TRBD1 (6 bases). The sequence came from a woman between 18 and 30 years old in good health. CDR3 sequence (DNA): TGTGCCAGCAGCTTGCAGGGGCAGGAGGACATTCAGTACTTC. Protein product: CASSLQGQEDIQYF.